This entry lists 8 T cell receptor beta chains sequenced from one sample in a study of blood T cell repertoires in COVID-19. The repertoire was sequenced with immunoSEQ multiplex PCR; TCRdb's copy has only in-frame clones and lacks some. The profile shows 250,000 to 300,000 clones, roughly nine tenths of them singletons. Sequenced input: peripheral blood. The origin of the receptors is a woman aged 30 to 39 with COVID-19, enrolled during active disease.

The chain links TRBV27 to TRBJ2-3; 7 nucleotides match TRBD1. The V segment lost 3 bases and the J segment 5 bases; nucleotides outside the gene matches: 11. This CDR3 has 16 residues. In germline, CDR1 is MNHEY, CDR2 SMNVEV (reference sequence). Here the CDR3 DNA reads TGTGCCAGCAGTTTTTTCTTAACAGGGGAAGGAGATACGCAGTATTTT. Its translation: CASSFFLTGEGDTQYF.

The chain recombines TRBV6-6 with TRBJ2-1; D is possibly TRBD2 (6 bases). Per the germline V gene, CDR1 is MNHNY and CDR2 is SVGAGI (reference sequence). Trimming stripped 5 bases from V and 5 bases from J, with 13 bases between. The CDR3 extends over 14 amino acids. The CDR3 protein is CASSRVRGNNEQFF. CDR3 DNA: TGTGCCAGCAGTCGCGTACGGGGGAACAATGAGCAGTTCTTC.

J is TRBJ1-2 and V is TRBV29-1; maybe TRBD1 (5 bases). Germline V lookup: CDR1 SQVTM, CDR2 ANQGSEA. The CDR3 is made up of 13 amino acids. The V and J ends lost 5 bases and 6 bases respectively, with 16 bases between them. The CDR3 DNA is TGCAGCGTTTCAGGGATCATAGGGGATGGCTACACCTTC. Translating it yields CSVSGIIGDGYTF.

The V and J genes are TRBV6-5 and TRBJ2-5; D uncertain. CDR3 length: 13 amino acids. Trimming took 7 bases from V and 2 from J, leaving 11 bases between them. The germline gives CDR1 MNHEY, CDR2 SVGAGI. CDR3 nucleotides: TGTGCCAGCAATCTCGCGTTACAAGAGACCCAGTACTTC. This encodes CASNLALQETQYF.

The rearrangement uses TRBV30 and TRBJ2-3, with 12 bases aligning to TRBD2. The CDR3 extends over 15 amino acids. With V trimmed by 1 base and J by 3 bases, 2 bases remained unmatched. In germline, CDR1 is GTSNPN, CDR2 SVGIG (reference sequence). CDR3 sequence (DNA): TGTGCCTGGAGTGCCGGACTAGCGGGAACAGATACGCAGTATTTT. Protein sequence: CAWSAGLAGTDTQYF.

V gene TRBV19 combines with J gene TRBJ1-5, with 11 positions matching TRBD1. The CDR3 is made up of 15 amino acids. Germline CDR1 reads LNHDA; CDR2 reads SQIVND (reference sequence). V was clipped by 6 bases and J by 7 bases; unmatched bases: 8. In nucleotides, the CDR3 is TGTGCCAGTAGGAAGGACAGGGGGCTTGAACAGCCCCAGCATTTT. Residues: CASRKDRGLEQPQHF.

The chain is built from TRBV7-6 and TRBJ2-7, with D uncertain. The CDR3 length is 12 residues. In germline, CDR1 is SGHVS, CDR2 FNYEAQ. Trimming removed 5 bases at V and 4 bases at J, with 9 bases between. CDR3 in amino acids: CASSSSGYEQYF. As DNA, the CDR3 is TGTGCCAGCAGCAGCTCAGGTTACGAGCAGTACTTC.

This chain links TRBV27 with TRBJ1-4; 7 positions agree with TRBD1. Germline CDR1 is MNHEY and CDR2 is SMNVEV (reference sequence). J was trimmed by 6 bases and V by 2 bases; bases with no gene match: 6. The CDR3 length is 15 residues. CDR3 in DNA: TGTGCCAGCAGTTTAAAGGGGGCCTTATATGAAAAACTGTTTTTT. Protein sequence: CASSLKGALYEKLFF.